This TCR beta chain was documented in a study of T cell responses to AZD1222 COVID-19 vaccine. As regards this clone: Antigen unknown.

The repertoire was sequenced with immunoSEQ multiplex PCR; TCRdb's copy has only in-frame clones and lacks some. The sample carries about 47,000 clones, roughly 75% recorded once. Findings and limits, study-wide: Sampling captured repertoires only after the peak T cell response. Increases in Spike-specific TCR breadth and depth were seen after two AZD1222 doses. Nearly half of spike-specific TCRs reportedly target unmutated variant regions.

The origin of this receptor is an adult who received the MenACWY meningococcal vaccine as a control. Sample: peripheral blood, taken 28 days after the second dose of the MenACWY control vaccine.

CDR3 loop: CASTLRGATNEKLFF. The CDR3 nucleotides read TGTGCCAGCACCCTAAGGGGGGCAACTAATGAAAAACTGTTTTTT. The J gene is TRBJ1-4, the V gene TRBV7-8, with a tentative D call TRBD1 (6 bases). Germline lookup yields CDR1 SGHVS and CDR2 FQNEAQ. Between the trimmed V and J ends, which lost 7 bases and 0 bases, there was a span of 12 bases. The CDR3 contains 15 residues.